This entry lists 24 T cell receptor beta chains sequenced from one sample in a study of OX40 agonist ivuxolimab in advanced cancers. The protocol was immunoSEQ multiplex PCR, while the TCRdb copy is restricted to in-frame clones and leaves out a portion. The sample gives tens of thousands of clones, roughly 90% of which show up once; under 20% is in the top ten. The sequences come from CD4+ or CD8+ T cells sorted from blood, collected in a trial of the OX40 agonist ivuxolimab. All receptors derive from an adult with an advanced solid tumor such as melanoma, head and neck, liver or kidney cancer.

This sequence joins TRBV28 and TRBJ2-5, with TRBD1 as a possible D gene (6 bases). Germline V CDR1 and CDR2: MDHEN, SYDVKM. The V end lost 6 bases, the J end lost 2 bases, and 16 bases lay between the germline ends. CDR3 length equals 15 residues. CDR3: CASSTAGQPQETQYF. CDR3 sequence (DNA): TGTGCCAGCAGCACCGCCGGACAGCCTCAAGAGACCCAGTACTTC.

The chain uses TRBV5-4 and TRBJ1-2, with 7 bases aligning to TRBD1. Trimming took 4 bases from V and 8 from J; bases not matched to a gene: 11. This CDR3 comprises 14 residues. Germline loops: CDR1 SGHNT, CDR2 YYREEE (reference sequence). The CDR3 coding sequence is TGTGCCAGCAGCGGTAAGGGGGCGTCGCGGGGCTACACCTTC. It codes for CASSGKGASRGYTF.

The chain carries TRBV28 and TRBJ1-5; D uncertain. Trimming pared 1 base from V and 4 bases from J, leaving 20 bases between. From germline, CDR1 is MDHEN and CDR2 SYDVKM. The CDR3 length is 18 residues. The CDR3 is CASSLYASESQYNQPQHF. CDR3 coding DNA: TGTGCCAGCAGTTTATATGCCTCGGAGAGTCAGTATAATCAGCCCCAGCATTTT.

The chain recombines TRBV7-2 with TRBJ2-3; perhaps TRBD2 as D (6 bases). CDR1 and CDR2 (germline): SGHTA, FQGNSA. V lost 6 bases, J lost 2 bases, and 15 bases lay in between. This CDR3 is built from 15 residues. The CDR3 reads CASRPSGLFTDTQYF. CDR3 in DNA: TGTGCCAGCAGACCAAGCGGGTTATTCACAGATACGCAGTATTTT.

This chain joins TRBV6-1 and TRBJ1-3, with 7 bases lining up with TRBD1. The CDR3 runs to 13 residues. Trimming removed 8 bases from V and 0 bases from J; junction bases left unmatched: 1. Germline V gives CDR1 MNHNS, CDR2 SASEGT. CDR3 coding DNA: TGTGCCAGCGGACAGGTCTCTGGAAACACCATATATTTT. Its translation is CASGQVSGNTIYF.

This chain uses TRBV18 with TRBJ2-3; D possibly corresponds to TRBD2 (6 bases). The germline gives CDR1 KGHSH, CDR2 LQKENI. This CDR3 has 13 amino acids. Trimming pared 5 bases from V and 4 bases from J, leaving 10 bases between. The CDR3 reads CASSSRLADTQYF. As DNA, the CDR3 is TGTGCCAGCTCATCCCGACTAGCAGATACGCAGTATTTT.

V usage is TRBV18 and J usage is TRBJ1-3; 9 bases are a match to TRBD1. The germline V gene encodes CDR1 KGHSH and CDR2 LQKENI. The CDR3 is made up of 18 amino acids. The junction had 10 bases not matched to a gene; V was cut back by 1 base and J by 3 bases. CDR3 sequence (DNA): TGTGCCAGCTCACCACAGGGACAGGGTATAACGAGTGGAAACACCATATATTTT. Protein: CASSPQGQGITSGNTIYF. The full variable domain, its missing parts supplied by reference TRBV18 and TRBJ1-3, is NAGVMQNPRHLVRRRGQEARLRCSPMKGHSHVYWYRQLPEEGLKFMVYLQKENIIDESGMPKERFSAEFPKEGPSILRIQQVVRGDSAAYFCASSPQGQGITSGNTIYFGEGSWLTVV.

V gene TRBV18 combines with J gene TRBJ1-3; possible D gene TRBD1, 5 bases. The CDR3 consists of 15 residues. Germline V gene lookup returns CDR1 KGHSH and CDR2 LQKENI. V was clipped by 2 bases and J by 4 bases, with 12 bases between them. Here the CDR3 reads CASSPAGVRGNTIYF. The CDR3 coding sequence is TGTGCCAGCTCACCAGCGGGGGTACGCGGAAACACCATATATTTT.

This chain links TRBV28 with TRBJ1-1, with a weak D call TRBD1 (5 bases). Germline-derived CDR1 and CDR2 are MDHEN and SYDVKM. V was pared by 3 bases and J by 1 base, with 12 bases between. The CDR3 loop spans 15 amino acids. The chain's CDR3 is CASSLTTAKNTEAFF. CDR3 nucleotide sequence: TGTGCCAGCAGTTTGACGACAGCGAAGAACACTGAAGCTTTCTTT.

This chain joins TRBV5-1 and TRBJ2-7; 11 bases are shared with TRBD2. Germline CDR1 and CDR2: SGHRS and YFSETQ. The CDR3 has 14 amino acids. Trimming at V came to 2 bases and at J to 4 bases, leaving 2 bases not matched to a gene. CDR3 amino acids: CASSLTSGSYEQYF. CDR3 DNA: TGCGCCAGCAGCTTAACTAGCGGGAGTTACGAGCAGTACTTC.

This rearrangement joins TRBV12-5 to TRBJ2-2; 11 nucleotides match TRBD2. CDR1 LGHNT and CDR2 FRNRAP come from the germline V gene. The CDR3 contains 17 residues. V shed 0 bases, J shed 4 bases, and the junction held 4 bases outside the gene matches. CDR3 sequence (DNA): TGTGCTAGTGGTTTGGTACCTAGCGGGAGGCTCACCGGGGAGCTGTTTTTT. The encoded protein is CASGLVPSGRLTGELFF.

The chain combines TRBV7-3 with TRBJ1-1, with a tentative D call TRBD1 (5 bases). V was clipped by 0 bases and J by 7 bases, with 9 bases between them. The CDR3 runs to 13 residues. In germline, CDR1 is SGHTA, CDR2 FQGTGA. The CDR3 loop reads CASSLTVQGEAFF. CDR3 DNA: TGTGCCAGCAGCTTAACCGTGCAGGGTGAAGCTTTCTTT. Combining the CDR3 with reference TRBV7-3 and TRBJ1-1 gives the whole variable domain GAGVSQTPSNKVTEKGKYVELRCDPISGHTALYWYRQSLGQGPEFLIYFQGTGAADDSGLPNDRFFAVRPEGSVSTLKIQRTERGDSAVYLCASSLTVQGEAFFGQGTRLTVV.

The V gene is TRBV9, the J gene TRBJ2-7; D is unclear. With 1 base removed from V and 2 bases from J, the gap between germline ends came to 10 bases. CDR3 length equals 14 residues. Looked up from germline, CDR1 is SGDLS and CDR2 is YYNGEE. CDR3 protein: CASSVFPKAYEQYF. DNA for the CDR3: TGTGCCAGCAGCGTATTCCCCAAAGCCTACGAGCAGTACTTC.

The J gene is TRBJ1-3, the V gene TRBV11-2; 10 bases match TRBD1. This CDR3 is 19 amino acids long. J gave up 0 bases and V 5 bases, and 13 bases lay outside the gene matches. CDR1 and CDR2 (germline): SGHAT, FQNNGV. As DNA, the CDR3 is TGTGCCAGCAGCCCAAGGGACAGGGGAACCCTCCTCTCTGGAAACACCATATATTTT. It specifies CASSPRDRGTLLSGNTIYF. Filled out from reference TRBV11-2 and TRBJ1-3, the complete variable domain reads EAGVAQSPRYKIIEKRQSVAFWCNPISGHATLYWYQQILGQGPKLLIQFQNNGVVDDSQLPKDRFSAERLKGVDSTLKIQPAKLEDSAVYLCASSPRDRGTLLSGNTIYFGEGSWLTVV.

The chain couples TRBV19 to TRBJ2-7; 8 nucleotides agree with TRBD2. CDR3 length: 15 residues. V was pared by 6 bases and J by 4 bases, with 11 bases of the junction left unmatched. Germline V gives CDR1 LNHDA, CDR2 SQIVND (reference sequence). In DNA, the CDR3 is TGTGCCAGTAGAGCCCTTCTAGCGGGTTCGTACGAGCAGTACTTC. It codes for CASRALLAGSYEQYF.

As DNA, the CDR3 is TGTGCCACCAGCAGAGATTTGAGCACAGATACGCAGTATTTT. The encoded protein is CATSRDLSTDTQYF. The chain carries TRBV15 and TRBJ2-3; D remains unclear. Trimming removed 0 bases at V and 0 bases at J, with 4 bases between. The germline CDR1 and CDR2 sequences are LNHNV and YYDKDF (reference sequence). The CDR3 sequence is 14 residues long.

The chain links TRBV19 to TRBJ2-1, with 8 bases fitting TRBD2. J gave up 1 base and V 9 bases, and 8 bases lay outside the gene matches. This CDR3 has 15 residues. Germline V CDR1 and CDR2: LNHDA, SQIVND (reference sequence). The CDR3 region has the DNA TGTGCCAGCGGCAAAGCGGGAGTGTCCTACAATGAGCAGTTCTTC. As protein: CASGKAGVSYNEQFF.

This clone was counted once. V is TRBV6-1 and J is TRBJ1-2; D possibly corresponds to TRBD1 (5 bases). CDR3 size: 15 residues. The V end lost 4 bases, the J end lost 3 bases, and 15 bases lay between the germline ends. Germline lookup yields CDR1 MNHNS and CDR2 SASEGT. CDR3 sequence: CASSGPGMGDYGYTF. The DNA of the CDR3 is TGTGCCAGCAGTGGGCCAGGGATGGGAGACTATGGCTACACCTTC.

The chain combines TRBV7-3 with TRBJ2-7, with TRBD2 matching over 8 bases. CDR1 and CDR2 from the germline V gene are SGHTA and FQGTGA. The CDR3 consists of 14 residues. Trimming removed 6 bases from V and 3 bases from J; junction bases left unmatched: 7. CDR3 DNA: TGTGCCAGCAGGTCCCGGGGGGGAGACTACGAGCAGTACTTC. Translated, it gives CASRSRGGDYEQYF.

Written as DNA, the CDR3 is TGTGCCAGCAGTGCCCGGACTAGCGGGAGAGTAATAGTGACCCAGTACTTC. Residues: CASSARTSGRVIVTQYF. The V and J genes are TRBV27 and TRBJ2-5, with 13 bases identical to TRBD2. The CDR3 covers 17 residues. Trimming cost V 5 bases and J 7 bases; bases outside gene matches: 13. The germline gives CDR1 MNHEY, CDR2 SMNVEV (reference sequence).

The V call is TRBV5-1, the J call TRBJ2-3; maybe TRBD2 (6 bases). The germline V gene has CDR1 SGHRS and CDR2 YFSETQ. The CDR3 extends over 16 amino acids. V lost 3 bases to trimming and J lost 0 bases, with 14 bases between them. The CDR3 sequence is CASSWRDSTSTDTQYF. The CDR3 DNA reads as TGCGCCAGCAGCTGGCGGGACTCTACTAGCACAGATACGCAGTATTTT.

The V gene is TRBV4-3, the J gene TRBJ1-2; possibly TRBD1 for D (5 bases). The CDR3 loop spans 16 amino acids. V dropped 0 bases and J dropped 0 bases, with 11 bases sitting between them. Germline values: CDR1 LGHNA, CDR2 YSLEER. Written as DNA, the CDR3 is TGCGCCAGCAGCCAAGATCGGGGGAAAGCTAACTATGGCTACACCTTC. Protein product: CASSQDRGKANYGYTF.

The chain carries TRBV27 and TRBJ1-4; 9 nucleotides agree with TRBD1. CDR1 MNHEY and CDR2 SMNVEV come from the germline V gene (reference sequence). V dropped 5 bases and J dropped 7; count of bases not matched to a gene: 8. This CDR3 has 15 amino acids. Here the CDR3 DNA reads TGTGCCAGCAGTGCAGGACAGGGGCGATTTGAAAAACTGTTTTTT. Translation gives CASSAGQGRFEKLFF.

This chain uses TRBV2 with TRBJ1-1; D unclear. V was trimmed by 6 bases and J by 0 bases, leaving 11 bases between them. From germline, CDR1 is SNHLY and CDR2 FYNNEI. The CDR3 length is 14 residues. In DNA form, the CDR3 reads TGTGCCAGCAGGTCACAAGGAATGAACACTGAAGCTTTCTTT. As protein: CASRSQGMNTEAFF.